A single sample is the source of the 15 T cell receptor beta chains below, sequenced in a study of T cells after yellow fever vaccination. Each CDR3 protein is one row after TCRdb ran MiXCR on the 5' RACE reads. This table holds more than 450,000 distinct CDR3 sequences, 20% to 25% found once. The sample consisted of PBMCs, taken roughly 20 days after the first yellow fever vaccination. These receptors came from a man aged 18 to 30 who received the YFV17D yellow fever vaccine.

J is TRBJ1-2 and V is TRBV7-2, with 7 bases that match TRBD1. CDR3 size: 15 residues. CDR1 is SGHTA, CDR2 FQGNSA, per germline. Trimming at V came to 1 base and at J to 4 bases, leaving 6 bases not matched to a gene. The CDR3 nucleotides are TGTGCCAGCAGCTTAGGGCAGGGGGTACCCTATGGCTACACCTTC. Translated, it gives CASSLGQGVPYGYTF.

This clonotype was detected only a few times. The CDR3 DNA reads TGTGCCAGCAGCCCCGGGGGGACGAACACCGGGGAGCTGTTTTTT. This encodes CASSPGGTNTGELFF. The J gene is TRBJ2-2, the V gene TRBV7-6, with TRBD2 matching 7 bases. The CDR3 runs to 15 residues. Germline V lookup: CDR1 SGHVS, CDR2 FNYEAQ. V shed 5 bases, J shed 0 bases, and the junction held 3 bases outside the gene matches.

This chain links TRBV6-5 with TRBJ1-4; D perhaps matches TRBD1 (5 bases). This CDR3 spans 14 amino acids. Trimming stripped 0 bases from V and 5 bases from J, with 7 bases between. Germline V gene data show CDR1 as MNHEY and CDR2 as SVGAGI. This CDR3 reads CASSYSWGNEKLFF. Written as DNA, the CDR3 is TGTGCCAGCAGTTACTCGTGGGGGAATGAAAAACTGTTTTTT.

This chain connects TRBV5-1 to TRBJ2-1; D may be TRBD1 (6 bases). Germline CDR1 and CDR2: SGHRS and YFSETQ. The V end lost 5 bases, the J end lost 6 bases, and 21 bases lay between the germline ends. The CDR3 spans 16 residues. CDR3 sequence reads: CASRGFRQAFRNEQFF. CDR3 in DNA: TGCGCCAGCAGAGGGTTTCGACAGGCCTTCCGCAATGAGCAGTTCTTC.

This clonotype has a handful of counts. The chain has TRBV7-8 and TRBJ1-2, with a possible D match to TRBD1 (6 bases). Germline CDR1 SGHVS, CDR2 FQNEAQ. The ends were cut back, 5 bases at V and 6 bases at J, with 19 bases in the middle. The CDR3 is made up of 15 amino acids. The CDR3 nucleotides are TGTGCCAGCAGCCGGTGGGGGGGCCGAATCGATGGCTACACCTTC. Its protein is CASSRWGGRIDGYTF.

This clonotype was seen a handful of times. This CDR3 is CASRPSPLNEQFF. The CDR3 DNA sequence: TGTGCCAGCAGACCCTCACCTCTGAATGAGCAGTTCTTC. The chain recombines TRBV7-2 with TRBJ2-1; no definite D call. Trimming removed 6 bases from V and 7 bases from J, with 13 bases in between. The CDR3 contains 13 residues. Germline loops: CDR1 SGHTA, CDR2 FQGNSA.

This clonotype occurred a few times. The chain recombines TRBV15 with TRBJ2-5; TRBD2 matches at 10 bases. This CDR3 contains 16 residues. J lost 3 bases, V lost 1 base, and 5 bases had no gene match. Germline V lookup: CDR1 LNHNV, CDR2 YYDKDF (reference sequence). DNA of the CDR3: TGTGCCACCAGCAGAGGGGTAACTAGCGGGAAAGAGACCCAGTACTTC. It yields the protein CATSRGVTSGKETQYF. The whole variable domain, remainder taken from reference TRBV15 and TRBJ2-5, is DAMVIQNPRYQVTQFGKPVTLSCSQTLNHNVMYWYQQKSSQAPKLLFHYYDKDFNNEADTPDNFQSRRPNTSFCFLDIRSPGLGDTAMYLCATSRGVTSGKETQYFGPGTRLLVL.

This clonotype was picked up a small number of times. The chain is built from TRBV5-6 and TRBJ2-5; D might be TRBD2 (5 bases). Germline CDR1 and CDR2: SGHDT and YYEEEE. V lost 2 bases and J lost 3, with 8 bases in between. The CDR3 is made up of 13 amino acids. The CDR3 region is CASSFGLEETQYF. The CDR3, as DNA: TGTGCCAGCAGCTTCGGACTGGAAGAGACCCAGTACTTC.

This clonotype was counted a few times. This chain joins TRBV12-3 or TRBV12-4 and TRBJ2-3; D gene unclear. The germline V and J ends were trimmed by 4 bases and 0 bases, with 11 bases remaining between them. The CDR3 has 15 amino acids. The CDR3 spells CASSSAGRSTDTQYF. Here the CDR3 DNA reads TGTGCCAGCAGTTCCGCCGGACGGAGCACAGATACGCAGTATTTT.

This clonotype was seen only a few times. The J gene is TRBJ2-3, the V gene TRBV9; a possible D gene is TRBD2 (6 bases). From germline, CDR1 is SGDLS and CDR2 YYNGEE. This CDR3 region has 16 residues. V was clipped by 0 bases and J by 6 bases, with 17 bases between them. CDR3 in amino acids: CASSVAWRGGSDTQYF. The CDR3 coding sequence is TGTGCCAGCAGCGTAGCTTGGCGGGGAGGTTCGGATACGCAGTATTTT.

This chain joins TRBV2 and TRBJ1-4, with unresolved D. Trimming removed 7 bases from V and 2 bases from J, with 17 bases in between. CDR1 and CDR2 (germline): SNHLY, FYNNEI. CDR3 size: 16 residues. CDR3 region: CASNSGRGGTNEKLFF. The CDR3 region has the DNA TGTGCCAGCAACTCGGGCCGGGGTGGCACTAATGAAAAACTGTTTTTT. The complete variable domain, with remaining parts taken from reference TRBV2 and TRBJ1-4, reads EPEVTQTPSHQVTQMGQEVILRCVPISNHLYFYWYRQILGQKVEFLVSFYNNEISEKSEIFDDQFSVERPDGSNFTLKIRSTKLEDSAMYFCASNSGRGGTNEKLFFGSGTQLSVL.

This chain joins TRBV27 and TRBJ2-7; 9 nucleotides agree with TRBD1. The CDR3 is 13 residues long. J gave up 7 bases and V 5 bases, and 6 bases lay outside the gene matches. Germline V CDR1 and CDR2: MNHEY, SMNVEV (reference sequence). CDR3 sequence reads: CASSQTGGGEQYV. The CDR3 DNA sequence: TGTGCCAGCAGTCAGACAGGGGGAGGGGAGCAGTACGTC.

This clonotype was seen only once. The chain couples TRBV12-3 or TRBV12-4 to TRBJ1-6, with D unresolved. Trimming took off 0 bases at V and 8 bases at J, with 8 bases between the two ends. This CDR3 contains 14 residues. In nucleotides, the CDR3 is TGTGCCAGCAGTTTAGCGGGTCTCCATTCACCCCTCCACTTT. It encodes CASSLAGLHSPLHF.

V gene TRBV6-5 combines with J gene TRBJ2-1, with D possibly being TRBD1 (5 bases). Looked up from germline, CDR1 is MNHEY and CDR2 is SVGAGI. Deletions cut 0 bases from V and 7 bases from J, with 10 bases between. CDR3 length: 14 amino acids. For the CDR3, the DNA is TGTGCCAGCAGTTACTCGTCAGGGCTAAATGAGCAGTTCTTC. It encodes CASSYSSGLNEQFF.

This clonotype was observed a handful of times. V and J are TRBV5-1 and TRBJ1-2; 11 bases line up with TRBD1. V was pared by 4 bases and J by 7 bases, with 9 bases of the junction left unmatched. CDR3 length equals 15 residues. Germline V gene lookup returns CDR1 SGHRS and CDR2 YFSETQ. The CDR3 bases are TGCGCCAGCAGCAACCGGGACAGGGGGTCTTCTGGCTACACCTTC. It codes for CASSNRDRGSSGYTF.